These T cell receptor beta chains were read from a single sample in a study of shared T cell receptors in the human thymus. Generated by immunoSEQ multiplex PCR, the TCRdb table keeps only in-frame clones and is missing some. The sample has more than 550,000 clones, 80% to 90% seen once. In addition, the sample was reused for a study of human thymus T cells.

The sample taken for sequencing was thymocytes. These receptors all come from a girl less than two years old with a congenital heart defect. CDR3s leave out the opening cysteine and the closing phenylalanine or tryptophan. A D gene is named only where the DNA matches it firmly. The size field is filled for only some rows; it gives once, few, many or a size class.

>TRBD1|TRBJ1-5|TRBV28|few
ASSFRAGGRNQPQH
>TRBD2|TRBJ2-1|TRBV7-8|.
ASSFTPGGRQLEQF
>.|TRBJ1-1|TRBV5-1|.
ASSLAGGAPDTEAF
>TRBD2|TRBJ2-3|TRBV11-1|.
ASSFQAGGTDTQY
>TRBD1|TRBJ2-1|TRBV14|.
ASSRKNRTGTRNEQF
>TRBD1|TRBJ1-1|TRBV7-8|.
ASHSQGGAF
>TRBD1|TRBJ1-2|TRBV6-6|.
ASRGTGGAEAGYT
>TRBD1|TRBJ1-1|TRBV7-2|.
ASSTMTQGGRSENTEAF
>.|TRBJ1-2|TRBV5-1|.
ASSLAPAGGGHGYT
>TRBD2|TRBJ2-5|TRBV30|.
AWSAEGLAGETQY
>.|TRBJ1-6|TRBV2|.
ASTGGRGVSPLH